One and the same sample provided the 14 T cell receptor beta chains below, sequenced in a study of CD8 T cells in ankylosing spondylitis. TCRdb reanalysed the 5' RACE reads using MiXCR and keeps one entry per CDR3 protein. This table holds about 360,000 distinct CDR3 sequences, roughly 22% found once. The sequenced material came from blood, either unsorted or a sorted T cell fraction (not recorded which). The receptors were gathered from a male donor with ankylosing spondylitis or in good health (not recorded which).

This clonotype occurred a few times. The chain carries TRBV9 and TRBJ1-4, with 7 bases aligning to TRBD1. Per the germline V gene, CDR1 is SGDLS and CDR2 is YYNGEE. The CDR3 covers 15 residues. Trimming cost V 4 bases and J 4 bases; bases outside gene matches: 7. The CDR3 DNA reads TGTGCCAGCAGCCCACTGACAGGGAATAATGAAAAACTGTTTTTT. It translates to CASSPLTGNNEKLFF.

The gene calls are TRBV4-1 and TRBJ2-3, with 8 bases matching TRBD2. The CDR3 spans 16 residues. CDR1 is MGHRA, CDR2 YSYEKL, per germline. Germline trimming cut 4 bases from V and 1 base from J; bases unmatched to any gene: 7. The DNA of the CDR3 is TGCGCCAGCAGCCTTAGCGGGGTCTTGGGCACAGATACGCAGTATTTT. Amino acid sequence: CASSLSGVLGTDTQYF.

This clonotype showed up just a few times. The CDR3, as DNA: TGTGCCAGCAGTCTGACTAGCGGGGTCACAGATACGCAGTATTTT. This codes for CASSLTSGVTDTQYF. V and J are TRBV5-6 and TRBJ2-3; 11 bases fit TRBD2. CDR1 and CDR2 (germline): SGHDT, YYEEEE. With 5 bases clipped from V and 2 bases from J, the junction kept 4 bases outside the gene matches. The CDR3 consists of 15 residues.

This clonotype was picked up a small number of times. The chain employs TRBV12-3 or TRBV12-4 and TRBJ2-2, with D unclear. Trimming shortened V by 4 bases and J by 7 bases, and 10 bases separated the two germline ends. This CDR3 contains 13 residues. CDR3 coding DNA: TGTGCCAGCAGTTCAACTACGGGCGGGGAGCTGTTTTTT. It translates to CASSSTTGGELFF.

The chain has TRBV6-4 and TRBJ2-2; TRBD2 agrees at 7 bases. The CDR3 length is 15 residues. Germline CDR1 MRHNA, CDR2 SNTAGT. The ends lost 3 bases at V and 2 bases at J; junction bases unmatched: 3. The CDR3 DNA follows: TGTGCCAGCAGTGAGGCTAGCGGAAACACCGGGGAGCTGTTTTTT. This gives the protein CASSEASGNTGELFF.

This clonotype was found a few times. V and J are TRBV11-2 and TRBJ2-7; TRBD2 aligns across 10 bases. This CDR3 has 16 amino acids. V lost 1 base, J lost 3 bases, and 6 bases stayed unmatched. Germline V gives CDR1 SGHAT, CDR2 FQNNGV. This chain's CDR3 is CASSLVAGGYGYEQYF. The CDR3 nucleotides are TGTGCCAGCAGCTTAGTAGCGGGGGGCTATGGCTACGAGCAGTACTTC.

This sequence joins TRBV7-9 and TRBJ2-7; D gene unclear. Trimming took 4 bases from V and 6 from J, leaving 16 bases between them. CDR1 SEHNR and CDR2 FQNEAQ come from the germline V gene (reference sequence). The CDR3 length is 14 residues. The CDR3 protein is CASSSSLLSLEQYF. The DNA of the CDR3 is TGTGCCAGCAGCTCCTCATTGCTCTCTCTCGAGCAGTACTTC.

The V call is TRBV18, the J call TRBJ2-1, with D possibly matching TRBD1 (6 bases). Germline-derived CDR1 and CDR2 are KGHSH and LQKENI. Trimming took 4 bases from V and 1 from J, leaving 17 bases between them. This CDR3 comprises 17 residues. In DNA form, the CDR3 reads TGTGCCAGCTCACTCCAGGGGCCCAGGGGATCCTACAATGAGCAGTTCTTC. Translation gives CASSLQGPRGSYNEQFF.

The genes are TRBV4-2 and TRBJ2-7; TRBD2 aligns across 7 bases. The junction had 5 bases not matched to a gene; V was cut back by 1 base and J by 8 bases. This CDR3 spans 13 amino acids. Germline CDR1 LGHNA, CDR2 YNFKEQ. The CDR3 loop reads CASSQAFGGKQYF. The CDR3 region has the DNA TGTGCCAGCAGCCAAGCCTTCGGGGGGAAGCAGTACTTC.

This rearrangement joins TRBV27 to TRBJ2-1, with D possibly being TRBD1 or TRBD2 (7 bases each). The CDR3 is 15 residues long. The V gene lost 5 bases and the J gene lost 6 bases, with 17 bases spanning the gap. Germline V gives CDR1 MNHEY, CDR2 SMNVEV (reference sequence). In DNA form, the CDR3 reads TGTGCCAGCAGTGGCCGACCCAGGGGGGGCAATGAGCAGTTCTTC. Its protein is CASSGRPRGGNEQFF.

J is TRBJ2-2 and V is TRBV6-5; no clear D. The germline gives CDR1 MNHEY, CDR2 SVGAGI. Trimming removed 2 bases from V and 3 bases from J, with 13 bases in between. This CDR3 has 16 amino acids. As DNA, the CDR3 is TGTGCCAGCAGTTACCGTCCGGGCGGCGACACCGGGGAGCTGTTTTTT. The encoded protein is CASSYRPGGDTGELFF.

The V and J genes are TRBV6-5 and TRBJ2-3; D not certain. This CDR3 is built from 13 residues. V lost 0 bases and J 5 bases, leaving 6 bases between the germline ends. Germline values: CDR1 MNHEY, CDR2 SVGAGI. CDR3 DNA: TGTGCCAGCAGTTACTCCCGAGTAGATACGCAGTATTTT. Encoded protein: CASSYSRVDTQYF.

V and J are TRBV4-1 and TRBJ1-4, with 8 bases identical to TRBD1. Germline-derived CDR1 and CDR2 are MGHRA and YSYEKL. This CDR3 has 15 residues. Trimming took 3 bases from V and 4 from J; bases not matched to a gene: 4. CDR3 loop: CASSHGTGDNEKLFF. CDR3 nucleotides: TGCGCCAGCAGCCACGGGACAGGCGATAATGAAAAACTGTTTTTT.

The chain uses TRBV5-6 and TRBJ2-5, with unresolved D. The CDR3 contains 13 residues. The germline CDR1 and CDR2 sequences are SGHDT and YYEEEE. The V gene lost 4 bases and the J gene lost 7 bases, with 14 bases spanning the gap. Here the CDR3 DNA reads TGTGCCAGCAGCCTGATAGGGTTTCGGACCCAGTACTTC. It translates to CASSLIGFRTQYF.